The T cell receptor (beta chain) under discussion was sequenced for a study of T cell responses to AZD1222 COVID-19 vaccine. The protocol was immunoSEQ multiplex PCR, while the TCRdb copy is restricted to in-frame clones and leaves out a portion. The sample has 150,000 or so clones; roughly 90% are singletons. The ends were cut back, 5 bases at V and 10 bases at J, with 11 bases in the middle. This CDR3 contains 11 residues. CDR1 and CDR2 (germline): LNHDA, SQIVND (reference sequence). General study results and limits: Targets within unmutated variant regions were reportedly found for nearly half of spike-specific TCRs. Elevations in Spike-specific TCR breadth and depth followed administration of two AZD1222 doses. Mostly white British, mostly female donors; authors suggested clonal diversity may be underestimated.

Regarding this clone: Its antigen is unidentified.

V is TRBV19 and J is TRBJ1-1; D uncertain. The receptor's source is an adult in good health. Sequenced here: peripheral blood, sampled on day 0 of AZD1222 vaccination. The CDR3 spells CASSSTTGAFF. The CDR3 coding sequence is TGTGCCAGTAGTTCAACAACGGGAGCTTTCTTT.